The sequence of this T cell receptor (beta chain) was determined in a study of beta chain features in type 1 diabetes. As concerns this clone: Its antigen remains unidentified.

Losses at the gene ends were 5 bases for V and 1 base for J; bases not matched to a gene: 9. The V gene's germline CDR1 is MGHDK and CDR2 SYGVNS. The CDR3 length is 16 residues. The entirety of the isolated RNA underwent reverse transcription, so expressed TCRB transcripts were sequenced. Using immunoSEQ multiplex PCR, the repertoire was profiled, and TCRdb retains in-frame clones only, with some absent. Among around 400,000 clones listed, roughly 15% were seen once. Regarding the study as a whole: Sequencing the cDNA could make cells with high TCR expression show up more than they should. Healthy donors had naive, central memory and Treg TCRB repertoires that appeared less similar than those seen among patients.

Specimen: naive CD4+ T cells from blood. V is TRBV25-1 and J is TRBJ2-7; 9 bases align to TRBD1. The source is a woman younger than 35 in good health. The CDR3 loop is CASSRTPGQGSYEQYF. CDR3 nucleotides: TGTGCCAGCAGTCGGACTCCGGGACAGGGATCCTACGAGCAGTACTTC.